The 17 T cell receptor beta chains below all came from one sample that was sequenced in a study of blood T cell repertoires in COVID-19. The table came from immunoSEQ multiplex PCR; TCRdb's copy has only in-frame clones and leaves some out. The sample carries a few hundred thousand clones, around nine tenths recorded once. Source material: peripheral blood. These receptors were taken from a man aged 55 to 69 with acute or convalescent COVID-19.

The CDR3 sequence: CASSLGLAGALGETQYF. The CDR3, as DNA: TGTGCCAGCAGCTTGGGACTAGCGGGGGCTCTGGGGGAGACCCAGTACTTC. This sequence joins TRBV7-7 and TRBJ2-5; 14 nucleotides match TRBD2. CDR3 length: 17 residues. The V gene's germline CDR1 is SSHAT and CDR2 FNYEAQ (reference sequence). The J segment lost 5 bases and the V segment lost 3 bases, leaving 8 bases of the junction unmatched.

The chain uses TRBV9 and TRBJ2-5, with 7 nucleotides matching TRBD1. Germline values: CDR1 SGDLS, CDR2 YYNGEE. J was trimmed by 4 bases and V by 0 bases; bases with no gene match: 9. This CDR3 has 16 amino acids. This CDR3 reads CASSVGPGTEGETQYF. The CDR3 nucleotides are TGTGCCAGCAGCGTAGGACCGGGGACAGAGGGAGAGACCCAGTACTTC.

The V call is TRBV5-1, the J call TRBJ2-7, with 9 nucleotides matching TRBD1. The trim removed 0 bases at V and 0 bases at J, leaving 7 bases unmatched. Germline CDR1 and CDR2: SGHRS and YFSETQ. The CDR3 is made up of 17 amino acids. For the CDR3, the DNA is TGCGCCAGCAGCTTGGCCGTGTTGACAGGGGGCTCCTACGAGCAGTACTTC. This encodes CASSLAVLTGGSYEQYF.

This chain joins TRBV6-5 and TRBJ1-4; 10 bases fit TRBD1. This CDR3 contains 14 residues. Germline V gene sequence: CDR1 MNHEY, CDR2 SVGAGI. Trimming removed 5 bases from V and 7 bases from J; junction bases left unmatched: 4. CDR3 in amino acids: CASSPDRGGEKLFF. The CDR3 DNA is TGTGCCAGCAGTCCGGACAGGGGGGGTGAAAAACTGTTTTTT.

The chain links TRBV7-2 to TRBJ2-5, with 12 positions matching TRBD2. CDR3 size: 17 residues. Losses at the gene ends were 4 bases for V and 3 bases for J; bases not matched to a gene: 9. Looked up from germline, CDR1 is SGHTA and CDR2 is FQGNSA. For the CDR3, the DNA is TGTGCCAGCAGCTCTAGCGGGGGGGCCAGAGTAGAAGAGACCCAGTACTTC. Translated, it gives CASSSSGGARVEETQYF.

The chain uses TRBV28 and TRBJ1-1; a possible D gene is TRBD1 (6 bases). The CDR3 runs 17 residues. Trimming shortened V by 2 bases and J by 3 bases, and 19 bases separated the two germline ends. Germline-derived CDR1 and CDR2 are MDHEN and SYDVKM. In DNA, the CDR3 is TGTGCCAGCAGTTTACTACCCCCCGGGGGGCAGGACACTGAAGCTTTCTTT. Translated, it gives CASSLLPPGGQDTEAFF.

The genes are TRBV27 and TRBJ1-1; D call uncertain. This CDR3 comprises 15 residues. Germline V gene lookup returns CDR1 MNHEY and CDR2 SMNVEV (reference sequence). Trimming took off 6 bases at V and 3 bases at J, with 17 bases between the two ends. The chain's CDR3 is CASRVSWVADTEAFF. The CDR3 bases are TGTGCCAGCAGGGTGTCGTGGGTGGCGGACACTGAAGCTTTCTTT.

The CDR3 region has the DNA TGTGCCAGCAGCCACCACGGGACAGCCCAAGCGCAGTATTTT. Its protein is CASSHHGTAQAQYF. The chain employs TRBV7-9 and TRBJ2-3; 7 bases match TRBD1. The ends lost 5 bases at V and 10 bases at J; junction bases unmatched: 12. There are 14 residues in the CDR3. CDR1 is SEHNR and CDR2 is FQNEAQ in the germline V gene (reference sequence).

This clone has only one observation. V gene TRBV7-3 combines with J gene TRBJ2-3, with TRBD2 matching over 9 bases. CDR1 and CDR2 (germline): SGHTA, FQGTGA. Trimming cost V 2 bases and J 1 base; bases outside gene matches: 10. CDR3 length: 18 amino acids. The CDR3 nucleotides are TGTGCCAGCAGCTTATGGGGGCGCGGGGGGGCTGGCACAGATACGCAGTATTTT. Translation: CASSLWGRGGAGTDTQYF.

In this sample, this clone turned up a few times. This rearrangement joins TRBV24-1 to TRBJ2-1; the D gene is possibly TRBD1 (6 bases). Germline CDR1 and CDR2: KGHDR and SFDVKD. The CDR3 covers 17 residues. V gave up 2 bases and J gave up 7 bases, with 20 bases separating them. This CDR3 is CATSDSAPGQFLNEQFF. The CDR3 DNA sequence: TGTGCCACCAGTGATTCAGCTCCCGGACAGTTCCTTAATGAGCAGTTCTTC.

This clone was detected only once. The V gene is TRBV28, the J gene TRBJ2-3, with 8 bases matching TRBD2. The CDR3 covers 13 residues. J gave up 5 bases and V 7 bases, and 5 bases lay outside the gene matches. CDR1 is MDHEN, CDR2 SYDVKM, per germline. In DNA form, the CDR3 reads TGTGCCAGCAAACGGGGGGGTGAAGATACGCAGTATTTT. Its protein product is CASKRGGEDTQYF.

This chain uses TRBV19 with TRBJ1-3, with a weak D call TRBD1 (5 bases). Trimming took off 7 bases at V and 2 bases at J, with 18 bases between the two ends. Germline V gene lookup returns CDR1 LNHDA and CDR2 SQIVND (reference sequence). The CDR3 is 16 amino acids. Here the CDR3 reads CASKIGEVYAGNTIYF. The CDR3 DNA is TGTGCCAGTAAAATAGGGGAGGTCTACGCTGGAAACACCATATATTTT.

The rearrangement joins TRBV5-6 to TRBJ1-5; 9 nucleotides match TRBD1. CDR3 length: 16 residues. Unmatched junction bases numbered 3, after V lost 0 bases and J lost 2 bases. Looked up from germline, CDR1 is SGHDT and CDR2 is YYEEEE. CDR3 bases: TGTGCCAGCAGCTTGGGGACAGGGGCTGGCAATCAGCCCCAGCATTTT. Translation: CASSLGTGAGNQPQHF.

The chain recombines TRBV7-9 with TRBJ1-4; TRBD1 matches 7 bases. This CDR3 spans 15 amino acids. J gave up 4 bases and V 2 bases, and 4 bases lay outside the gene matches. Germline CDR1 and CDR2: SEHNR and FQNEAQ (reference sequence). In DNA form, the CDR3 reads TGTGCCAGCAGCTTACTCGCAGGGGGTAATGAAAAACTGTTTTTT. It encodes CASSLLAGGNEKLFF.

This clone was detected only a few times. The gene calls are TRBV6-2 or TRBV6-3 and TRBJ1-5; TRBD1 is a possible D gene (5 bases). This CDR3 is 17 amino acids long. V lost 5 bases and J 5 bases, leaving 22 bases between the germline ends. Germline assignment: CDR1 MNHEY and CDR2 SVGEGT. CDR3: CASSRGGGGYQDQPQHF. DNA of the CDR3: TGTGCCAGCAGTAGGGGCGGCGGGGGATACCAGGATCAGCCCCAGCATTTT.

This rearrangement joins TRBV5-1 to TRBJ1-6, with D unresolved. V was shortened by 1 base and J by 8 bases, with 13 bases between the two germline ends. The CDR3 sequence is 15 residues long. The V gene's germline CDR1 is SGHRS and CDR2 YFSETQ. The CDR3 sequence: CASSLITAADSPLHF. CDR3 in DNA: TGCGCCAGCAGCTTGATTACGGCCGCGGATTCACCCCTCCACTTT.

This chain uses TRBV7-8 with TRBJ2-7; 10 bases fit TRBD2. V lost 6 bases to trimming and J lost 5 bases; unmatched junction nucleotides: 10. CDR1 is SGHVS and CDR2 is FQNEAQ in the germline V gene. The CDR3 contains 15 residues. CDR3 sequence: CASRQRGGPLNEQYF. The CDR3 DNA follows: TGTGCCAGCAGGCAGCGGGGGGGCCCCCTCAACGAGCAGTACTTC.